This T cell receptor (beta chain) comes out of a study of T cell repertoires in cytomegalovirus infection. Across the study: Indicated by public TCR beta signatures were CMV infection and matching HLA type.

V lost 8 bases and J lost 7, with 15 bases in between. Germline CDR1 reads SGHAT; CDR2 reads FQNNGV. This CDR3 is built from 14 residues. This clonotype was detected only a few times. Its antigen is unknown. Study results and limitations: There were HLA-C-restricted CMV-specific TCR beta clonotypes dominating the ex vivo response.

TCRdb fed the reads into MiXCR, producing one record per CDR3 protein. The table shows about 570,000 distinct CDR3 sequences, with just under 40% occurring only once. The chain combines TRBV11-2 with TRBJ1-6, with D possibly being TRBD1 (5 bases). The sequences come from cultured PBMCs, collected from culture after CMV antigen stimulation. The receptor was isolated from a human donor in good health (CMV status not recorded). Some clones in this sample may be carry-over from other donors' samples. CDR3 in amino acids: CASSWGGNNSPLHF. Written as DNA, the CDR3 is TGTGCCAGCTCTTGGGGGGGTAACAATTCACCCCTCCACTTT.